A single sample gave rise to the 10 T cell receptor beta chains below, sequenced in a study of T cells after yellow fever vaccination. TCRdb fed the 5' RACE reads into MiXCR, producing one record per CDR3 protein. The sample holds 450,000 to 600,000 distinct CDR3 sequences; roughly 14% are singletons and the top ten take about 14%. Here the sequenced sample was PBMCs, taken on the day of the yellow fever booster vaccination. The receptors were gathered from a man aged 25-40 years who received the YFV17D yellow fever vaccine.

The V call is TRBV3-1, the J call TRBJ2-6, with D perhaps matching TRBD2 (5 bases). Trimming cost V 1 base and J 1 base, with 5 bases left between them. The germline V gene encodes CDR1 LGHDT and CDR2 YNNKEL (reference sequence). The CDR3 sequence is 15 residues long. In DNA form, the CDR3 reads TGTGCCAGCAGCCAAGGAGGGTCTGGGGCCAACGTCCTGACTTTC. Amino acids: CASSQGGSGANVLTF.

This clonotype was counted a few times. Mismatch with germline at one junction end may stem from a read error. The V and J genes are TRBV27 and TRBJ2-3; D may correspond to TRBD1 or TRBD2 (6 bases each). CDR3 length: 13 residues. Germline CDR1 is MNHEY and CDR2 is SMNVEV (reference sequence). CDR3 amino acids: CGGGRTCTDTQYF. CDR3 sequence (DNA): TGCGGGGGCGGCAGGACGTGCACAGATACGCAGTATTTT.

A note on this clonotype: It may be a read error: a sequence one base away is much more abundant. V usage is TRBV5-1 and J usage is TRBJ2-2; the match to TRBD2 covers 9 bases. Germline CDR1 is SGHRS and CDR2 is YFSETQ. There are 16 residues in the CDR3. This CDR3 reads CSSSTMTSGITGELFF. In DNA form, the CDR3 reads TGCTCCAGCAGCACCATGACTAGCGGTATCACCGGGGAGCTGTTTTTT.

As concerns this clonotype: Relative to the germline gene, one junction end is altered; a read error may explain this. The V gene is TRBV18, the J gene TRBJ2-4; D remains unclear. This CDR3 region has 13 residues. CDR1 and CDR2 (germline): KGHSH, LQKENI. DNA of the CDR3: TGTGCCAGCTCAGCACCACCTGAAAACATTCAGTACTTC. Its translation: CASSAPPENIQYF.

The chain combines TRBV9 with TRBJ2-7, with 8 bases that match TRBD1. Germline CDR1 is SGDLS and CDR2 is YYNGEE. This CDR3 spans 15 amino acids. The ends lost 0 bases at V and 4 bases at J; junction bases unmatched: 6. CDR3 sequence: CASSVGAGGEYEQYF. CDR3 sequence (DNA): TGTGCCAGCAGCGTAGGAGCAGGGGGCGAGTACGAGCAGTACTTC.

V gene TRBV10-3 combines with J gene TRBJ2-7; TRBD1 might be the D (6 bases). Germline V gene sequence: CDR1 ENHRY, CDR2 SYGVKD. This CDR3 is built from 13 residues. Trimming took off 7 bases at V and 2 bases at J, with 12 bases between the two ends. The CDR3 coding sequence is TGTGCCATCAAATCAGGGACAACCTACGAGCAGTACTTC. This gives the protein CAIKSGTTYEQYF.

The V gene is TRBV20-1, the J gene TRBJ2-4; the D gene is possibly TRBD2 (5 bases). CDR1 and CDR2 from the germline V gene are DFQATT and SNEGSKA (reference sequence). The CDR3 is made up of 15 amino acids. V lost 4 bases and J lost 0, with 13 bases in between. CDR3 sequence: CSANLQRLAKNIQYF. CDR3 nucleotides: TGCAGTGCTAACCTTCAGCGGCTAGCCAAAAACATTCAGTACTTC.

The V gene is TRBV6-1, the J gene TRBJ1-1; 8 nucleotides match TRBD1. In germline, CDR1 is MNHNS, CDR2 SASEGT. The length of the CDR3 is 13 residues. The J segment lost 4 bases and the V segment lost 8 bases, leaving 6 bases of the junction unmatched. CDR3 bases: TGTGCCAGCTGGGAACAGGGGGTCACTGAAGCTTTCTTT. Translating it yields CASWEQGVTEAFF.

This sequence joins TRBV20-1 and TRBJ2-7; TRBD1 is a possible D gene (5 bases). Germline V gene data show CDR1 as DFQATT and CDR2 as SNEGSKA (reference sequence). The CDR3 runs to 12 residues. V was cut by 6 bases and J by 6 bases, with 15 bases left in between. DNA of the CDR3: TGCAGTGCCAGGGCCCAGGGCGCCGAGCAGTACTTC. Translating gives CSARAQGAEQYF.

CDR3 nucleotides: TGTGCCAGCAGCTTAGTGGGCAGCGGGGGAGATACGCAGTATTTT. Its translation is CASSLVGSGGDTQYF. V usage is TRBV7-2 and J usage is TRBJ2-3, with TRBD2 matching over 8 bases. V shed 1 base and J 5 bases; nucleotides not matched to a gene: 5. The germline gives CDR1 SGHTA, CDR2 FQGNSA. CDR3 length: 15 residues.